The 4 T cell receptor beta chains reported below all come from one sample, sequenced in a study of blood T cell repertoires in COVID-19. The table came from immunoSEQ multiplex PCR; TCRdb's copy has only in-frame clones and leaves some out. Of approximately 180,000 clones detected, around nine tenths appear once; the ten largest clones hold 20% to 25%. Input material: peripheral blood. These receptor sequences come from a man between 60 and 75 years old with active or convalescent COVID-19.

The gene calls are TRBV6-1 and TRBJ1-2; 8 bases agree with TRBD1. The germline gives CDR1 MNHNS, CDR2 SASEGT. This CDR3 has 13 residues. J was trimmed by 7 bases and V by 2 bases; bases with no gene match: 3. In nucleotides, the CDR3 is TGTGCCAGCAGTGAACAGGGGGCTGGTGGCTACACCTTC. This sequence encodes CASSEQGAGGYTF.

The rearrangement joins TRBV5-5 to TRBJ2-2; 10 bases are shared with TRBD1. Germline assignment: CDR1 SGHKS and CDR2 YYEKEE (reference sequence). V lost 1 base, J lost 6 bases, and 3 bases stayed unmatched. This CDR3 comprises 15 residues. The CDR3 loop reads CASSLWTGGSGELFF. The CDR3 DNA follows: TGTGCCAGCAGCTTGTGGACAGGGGGATCCGGGGAGCTGTTTTTT.

This chain connects TRBV13 to TRBJ1-1, with D unresolved. Trimming left V 5 bases short and J 6 bases short, with 22 bases between. The CDR3 has 16 amino acids. CDR1 is PRHDT and CDR2 is FYEKMQ in the germline V gene (reference sequence). The CDR3 DNA reads TGTGCCAGCAGCATAACGTGGGCAGCGAAGGAGGCTGAAGCTTTCTTT. Translated, it gives CASSITWAAKEAEAFF.

V gene TRBV19 combines with J gene TRBJ2-1, with 10 bases matching TRBD1. The CDR3 extends over 14 amino acids. Per germline, CDR1 LNHDA and CDR2 SQIVND (reference sequence). The J segment lost 8 bases and the V segment lost 4 bases, leaving 5 bases of the junction unmatched. The CDR3 sequence: CASSRGQGHDEQFF. CDR3 nucleotides: TGTGCCAGTAGTAGGGGACAGGGGCACGATGAGCAGTTCTTC.